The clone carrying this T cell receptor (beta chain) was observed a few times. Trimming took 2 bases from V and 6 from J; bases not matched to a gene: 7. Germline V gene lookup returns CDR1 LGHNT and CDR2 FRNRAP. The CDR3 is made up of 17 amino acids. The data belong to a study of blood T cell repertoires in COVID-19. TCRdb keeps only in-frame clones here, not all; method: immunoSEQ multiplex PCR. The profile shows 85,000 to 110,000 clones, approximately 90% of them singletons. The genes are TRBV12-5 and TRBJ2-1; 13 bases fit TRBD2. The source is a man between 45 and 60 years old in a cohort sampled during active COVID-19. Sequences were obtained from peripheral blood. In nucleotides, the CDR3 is TGTGCTAGTGGTTTGTTCGAGACTAGCGGGGGGACCAATGAGCAGTTCTTC. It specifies CASGLFETSGGTNEQFF.